These T cell receptor beta chains were read from a single sample in a study of cytomegalovirus exposure and HLA in healthy donors. The assay was immunoSEQ multiplex PCR, and TCRdb's table has in-frame clones only and misses some. The sample carries some 150,000 clones, more than 75% recorded once. Sequencing was carried out using PBMCs. The receptors stem from a man aged 18 to 30 in good health and CMV-seropositive. The CDR3 runs from the conserved cysteine through the conserved F or W. Fields, in order: clone size, D gene, V gene, J gene, CDR3 protein, CDR3 DNA. The D gene is left open where the match is weak. Only some rows state a clone size, as once, few, many or a class for expanded clones.

clone_size: .
d_call: .
v_call: TRBV19
j_call: TRBJ1-2
cdr3_aa: CASSPWEQGGYGYTF
cdr3_nt: TGTGCCAGTAGTCCCTGGGAACAGGGCGGCTATGGCTACACCTTC

clone_size: .
d_call: TRBD2
v_call: TRBV5-1
j_call: TRBJ2-3
cdr3_aa: CASSREDADTQYF
cdr3_nt: TGCGCCAGCTCGCGGGAGGACGCAGATACGCAGTATTTT

clone_size: .
d_call: TRBD1
v_call: TRBV6-5
j_call: TRBJ1-6
cdr3_aa: CASSQQGSLNSPLHF
cdr3_nt: TGTGCCAGCAGCCAACAGGGGAGCCTCAATTCACCCCTCCACTTT

clone_size: .
d_call: .
v_call: TRBV28
j_call: TRBJ2-5
cdr3_aa: CASSPDNQETQYF
cdr3_nt: TGTGCCAGCAGTCCTGACAACCAAGAGACCCAGTACTTC

clone_size: .
d_call: .
v_call: TRBV4-2
j_call: TRBJ1-1
cdr3_aa: CASSQDSGRRGEAFF
cdr3_nt: TGTGCCAGCAGCCAAGATAGCGGCCGGCGGGGTGAAGCCTTCTTT

clone_size: .
d_call: TRBD2
v_call: TRBV7-9
j_call: TRBJ2-1
cdr3_aa: CASSLILAGPFGNEQFF
cdr3_nt: TGTGCCAGCAGCTTAATCCTAGCGGGACCCTTCGGCAATGAGCAGTTCTTC

clone_size: .
d_call: .
v_call: TRBV29-1
j_call: TRBJ1-1
cdr3_aa: CSVSPGVRNTEAFF
cdr3_nt: TGCAGCGTTTCCCCAGGGGTCCGGAACACTGAAGCTTTCTTT

clone_size: .
d_call: .
v_call: TRBV19
j_call: TRBJ1-1
cdr3_aa: CASTPEGTEAFF
cdr3_nt: TGTGCCAGTACCCCAGAGGGAACTGAAGCTTTCTTT

clone_size: few
d_call: TRBD1
v_call: TRBV15
j_call: TRBJ1-2
cdr3_aa: CATSRGQFRIGPYGYTF
cdr3_nt: TGTGCCACCAGCAGGGGACAGTTCAGGATTGGCCCATATGGCTACACCTTC

clone_size: .
d_call: .
v_call: TRBV6-5
j_call: TRBJ1-1
cdr3_aa: CASSYFFGTMNTEAFF
cdr3_nt: TGTGCCAGCAGTTACTTCTTTGGGACAATGAACACTGAAGCTTTCTTT

clone_size: .
d_call: .
v_call: TRBV2
j_call: TRBJ1-1
cdr3_aa: CASSAPGQREAFF
cdr3_nt: TGTGCCAGCAGTGCCCCGGGACAAAGAGAAGCTTTCTTT

clone_size: .
d_call: TRBD1
v_call: TRBV28
j_call: TRBJ1-3
cdr3_aa: CASSLGGPGNTIYF
cdr3_nt: TGTGCCAGCAGTCTAGGGGGCCCTGGAAACACCATATATTTT

clone_size: .
d_call: .
v_call: TRBV25-1
j_call: TRBJ1-1
cdr3_aa: CASSDINTRGGTEAFF
cdr3_nt: TGTGCCAGCAGTGACATAAATACCAGGGGTGGCACTGAAGCTTTCTTT

clone_size: .
d_call: TRBD2
v_call: TRBV5-1
j_call: TRBJ2-1
cdr3_aa: CASSLTPSGSGNNEQFF
cdr3_nt: TGCGCCAGCAGCTTAACCCCTAGCGGGAGCGGGAACAATGAGCAGTTCTTC

clone_size: once
d_call: TRBD1
v_call: TRBV6-1
j_call: TRBJ1-2
cdr3_aa: CASSAPPKGQGVRGGTTF
cdr3_nt: TGTGCCAGCAGTGCCCCTCCTAAAGGGCAGGGGGTACGGGGCGGGACAACCTTC

clone_size: .
d_call: .
v_call: TRBV6-6
j_call: TRBJ2-2
cdr3_aa: CASSYAGDTGELFF
cdr3_nt: TGTGCCAGCAGTTACGCAGGGGACACCGGGGAGCTGTTTTTT

clone_size: .
d_call: .
v_call: TRBV6-5
j_call: TRBJ1-1
cdr3_aa: CASLQAGTAEAFF
cdr3_nt: TGTGCCAGCCTCCAGGCGGGGACTGCGGAAGCTTTCTTT

clone_size: .
d_call: .
v_call: TRBV27
j_call: TRBJ1-5
cdr3_aa: CASSRAGGRANQPQHF
cdr3_nt: TGTGCCAGCAGTCGGGCGGGAGGGAGGGCCAATCAGCCCCAGCATTTT

clone_size: .
d_call: .
v_call: TRBV2
j_call: TRBJ1-1
cdr3_aa: CARGPGENTEAFF
cdr3_nt: TGTGCCAGAGGGCCAGGGGAGAACACTGAAGCTTTCTTT

clone_size: .
d_call: .
v_call: TRBV28
j_call: TRBJ1-4
cdr3_aa: CASSPADSSNEKLFF
cdr3_nt: TGTGCCAGCAGCCCCGCCGACAGCTCTAATGAAAAACTGTTTTTT

clone_size: .
d_call: TRBD1
v_call: TRBV6-1
j_call: TRBJ2-5
cdr3_aa: CASSPGTGETQYF
cdr3_nt: TGTGCCAGCAGTCCCGGGACAGGAGAGACCCAGTACTTC

clone_size: few
d_call: .
v_call: TRBV15
j_call: TRBJ1-4
cdr3_aa: CATSRALPTNEKLFF
cdr3_nt: TGTGCCACCAGCAGGGCCCTCCCAACTAATGAAAAACTGTTTTTT

clone_size: .
d_call: TRBD2
v_call: TRBV5-8
j_call: TRBJ2-2
cdr3_aa: CASSFSGTRKTGELFF
cdr3_nt: TGTGCCAGCAGCTTCTCGGGGACTAGGAAGACCGGGGAGCTGTTTTTT

clone_size: .
d_call: TRBD1
v_call: TRBV25-1
j_call: TRBJ2-5
cdr3_aa: CASSEFKTGGLEETQYF
cdr3_nt: TGTGCCAGCAGTGAATTTAAGACAGGGGGCTTGGAAGAGACCCAGTACTTC

clone_size: .
d_call: TRBD2
v_call: TRBV5-1
j_call: TRBJ2-7
cdr3_aa: CASSIGLAELTYEQYF
cdr3_nt: TGCGCCAGCAGCATTGGACTAGCGGAGCTCACCTACGAGCAGTACTTC

clone_size: .
d_call: .
v_call: TRBV5-1
j_call: TRBJ2-3
cdr3_aa: CASSPQGGGTDTQYF
cdr3_nt: TGCGCCAGCAGCCCCCAAGGGGGGGGCACAGATACGCAGTATTTT

clone_size: .
d_call: .
v_call: TRBV7-9
j_call: TRBJ2-1
cdr3_aa: CASSLRSGWARIDNEQFF
cdr3_nt: TGTGCCAGCAGCTTAAGAAGCGGCTGGGCCCGAATTGACAATGAGCAGTTCTTC

clone_size: .
d_call: .
v_call: TRBV25-1
j_call: TRBJ1-5
cdr3_aa: CASSEGISSNQPQHF
cdr3_nt: TGTGCCAGCAGTGAAGGCATTAGCAGCAATCAGCCCCAGCATTTT

clone_size: .
d_call: TRBD1
v_call: TRBV27
j_call: TRBJ2-7
cdr3_aa: CASSYMTGAGEQYF
cdr3_nt: TGTGCCAGCAGTTATATGACAGGGGCTGGCGAGCAGTACTTC

clone_size: .
d_call: .
v_call: TRBV29-1
j_call: TRBJ2-5
cdr3_aa: CSALPARDVETQYF
cdr3_nt: TGCAGCGCTTTACCGGCGCGGGACGTAGAGACCCAGTACTTC

clone_size: .
d_call: .
v_call: TRBV27
j_call: TRBJ1-4
cdr3_aa: CASSHTFVATNEKLFF
cdr3_nt: TGTGCCAGCAGCCACACATTCGTTGCAACTAATGAAAAACTGTTTTTT

clone_size: .
d_call: TRBD1
v_call: TRBV6-5
j_call: TRBJ2-7
cdr3_aa: CASSSTGGNYEQYF
cdr3_nt: TGTGCCAGCAGCTCGACAGGGGGTAACTACGAGCAGTACTTC

clone_size: once
d_call: .
v_call: TRBV30
j_call: TRBJ1-1
cdr3_aa: CAWSKTGRSTEAFF
cdr3_nt: TGTGCCTGGAGTAAAACAGGACGTAGCACTGAAGCTTTCTTT

clone_size: .
d_call: TRBD1
v_call: TRBV5-1
j_call: TRBJ2-1
cdr3_aa: CASSPGDRRYNEQFF
cdr3_nt: TGCGCCAGCAGCCCAGGGGACAGACGTTACAATGAGCAGTTCTTC

clone_size: .
d_call: TRBD1
v_call: TRBV6-1
j_call: TRBJ1-2
cdr3_aa: CASSGDRAISGYTF
cdr3_nt: TGTGCCAGCAGTGGGGACAGGGCCATCAGTGGCTACACCTTC

clone_size: once
d_call: TRBD1
v_call: TRBV5-6
j_call: TRBJ1-2
cdr3_aa: CASSPGGRNGYTF
cdr3_nt: TGTGCCAGCAGCCCAGGGGGCAGAAATGGCTACACCTTC

clone_size: .
d_call: TRBD2
v_call: TRBV5-6
j_call: TRBJ2-7
cdr3_aa: CASSRLAGRCGQYF
cdr3_nt: TGTGCCAGCAGCCGGCTAGCGGGGAGATGCGGGCAGTACTTC

clone_size: .
d_call: .
v_call: TRBV7-9
j_call: TRBJ2-3
cdr3_aa: CAGESADTQYF
cdr3_nt: TGTGCCGGAGAAAGCGCAGATACGCAGTATTTT

clone_size: .
d_call: .
v_call: TRBV10-3
j_call: TRBJ1-5
cdr3_aa: CAISDSENYSNQPQHF
cdr3_nt: TGTGCCATCAGTGACAGCGAAAACTATAGCAATCAGCCCCAGCATTTT

clone_size: .
d_call: TRBD2
v_call: TRBV5-1
j_call: TRBJ2-2
cdr3_aa: CASSRAGTSGSGTGELFF
cdr3_nt: TGCGCCAGCAGCCGGGCCGGGACTAGCGGGAGTGGGACCGGGGAGCTGTTTTTT

clone_size: .
d_call: TRBD2
v_call: TRBV9
j_call: TRBJ2-5
cdr3_aa: CASSVVVGGASGIPSQETQYF
cdr3_nt: TGTGCCAGCAGCGTAGTAGTGGGCGGGGCTAGCGGGATTCCCTCACAAGAGACCCAGTACTTC

clone_size: .
d_call: TRBD2
v_call: TRBV27
j_call: TRBJ2-1
cdr3_aa: CASSLVAGGQGYEQFF
cdr3_nt: TGTGCCAGCAGTTTAGTAGCGGGAGGGCAGGGGTATGAGCAGTTCTTC

clone_size: .
d_call: .
v_call: TRBV18
j_call: TRBJ2-1
cdr3_aa: CASSPPTVPNEQFF
cdr3_nt: TGTGCCAGCTCACCACCGACAGTACCCAATGAGCAGTTCTTC